This T cell receptor (beta chain) was sequenced in a study of T cells and Merkel cell carcinoma outcomes. Sequencing used immunoSEQ multiplex PCR; TCRdb keeps in-frame clones, though not all of them. The data show 250 to 350 clones, with 86% seen just once and around 12% held by the top ten. V lost 1 base to trimming and J lost 5 bases, with 9 bases between them. Germline CDR1 and CDR2: SGHKS and YYEKEE (reference sequence). The CDR3 has 13 residues. The gene calls are TRBV5-5 and TRBJ1-1; D uncertain. This clonotype was obtained from a human donor with Merkel cell carcinoma. Some clones in this sample may be carry-over from other donors' samples. The sample was tumor tissue from Merkel cell carcinoma. CDR3 coding DNA: TGTGCCAGCAGCTTGTGGGGAGGGACTGAAGCTTTCTTT. Its protein is CASSLWGGTEAFF.